This record covers a single T cell receptor (beta chain). Its antigen is undetermined. This table comes from immunoSEQ multiplex PCR, and its TCRdb copy is limited to in-frame clones, with some not included. The table shows 150,000 to 200,000 clones, with less than 95% occurring only once. This specimen comes from a study of T cell responses to AZD1222 COVID-19 vaccine. General observations from the study: As reported, nearly half of all spike-specific TCRs target variant regions that are unmutated.

Trimming cost V 1 base and J 8 bases, with 13 bases left between them. The CDR3 covers 14 residues. Germline lookup yields CDR1 SGHRS and CDR2 YFSETQ. V usage is TRBV5-1 and J usage is TRBJ2-1, with TRBD2 as a possible D gene (6 bases). This sequence originates from an adult in good health. Sample: peripheral blood, taken on day 0 of AZD1222 vaccination. The CDR3 here is CASSLSREWHEQFF. In DNA, the CDR3 is TGCGCCAGCAGCTTGTCCCGGGAGTGGCATGAGCAGTTCTTC.